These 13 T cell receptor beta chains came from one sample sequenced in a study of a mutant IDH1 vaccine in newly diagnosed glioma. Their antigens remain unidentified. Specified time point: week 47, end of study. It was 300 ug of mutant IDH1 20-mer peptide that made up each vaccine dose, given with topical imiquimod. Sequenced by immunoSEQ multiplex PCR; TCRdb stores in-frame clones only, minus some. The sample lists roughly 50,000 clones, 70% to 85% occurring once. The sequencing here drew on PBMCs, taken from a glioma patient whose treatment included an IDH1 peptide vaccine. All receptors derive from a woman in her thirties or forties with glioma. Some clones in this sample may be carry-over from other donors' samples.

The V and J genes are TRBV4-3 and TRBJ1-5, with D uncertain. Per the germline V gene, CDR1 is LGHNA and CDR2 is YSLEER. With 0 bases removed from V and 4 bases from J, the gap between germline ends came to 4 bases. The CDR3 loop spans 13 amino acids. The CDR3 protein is CASSQEWNQPQHF. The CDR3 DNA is TGCGCCAGCAGCCAAGAATGGAATCAGCCCCAGCATTTT.

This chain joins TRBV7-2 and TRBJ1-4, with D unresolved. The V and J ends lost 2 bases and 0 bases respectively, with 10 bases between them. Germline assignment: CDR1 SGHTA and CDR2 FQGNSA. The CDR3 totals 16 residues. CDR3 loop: CASSLTTTPTNEKLFF. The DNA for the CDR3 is TGTGCCAGCAGCTTAACAACAACTCCAACTAATGAAAAACTGTTTTTT.

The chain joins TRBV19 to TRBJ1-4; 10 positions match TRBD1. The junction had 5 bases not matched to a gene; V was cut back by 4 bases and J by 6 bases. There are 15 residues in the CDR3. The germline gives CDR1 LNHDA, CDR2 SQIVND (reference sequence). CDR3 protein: CASSRGGTGDEKLFF. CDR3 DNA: TGTGCCAGTAGTAGAGGTGGGACAGGGGATGAAAAACTGTTTTTT.

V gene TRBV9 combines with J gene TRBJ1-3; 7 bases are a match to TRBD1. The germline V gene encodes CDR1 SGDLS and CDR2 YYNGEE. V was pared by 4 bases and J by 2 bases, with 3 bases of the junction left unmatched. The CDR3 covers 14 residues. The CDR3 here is CASSSGTAGNTIYF. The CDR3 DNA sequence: TGTGCCAGCAGCTCCGGGACAGCTGGAAACACCATATATTTT.

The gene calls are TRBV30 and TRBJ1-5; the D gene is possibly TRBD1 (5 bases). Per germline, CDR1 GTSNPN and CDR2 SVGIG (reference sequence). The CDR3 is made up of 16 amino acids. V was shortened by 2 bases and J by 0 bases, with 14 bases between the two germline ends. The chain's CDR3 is CAWSLTTGNSNQPQHF. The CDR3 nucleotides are TGTGCCTGGAGTCTGACTACAGGTAATAGCAATCAGCCCCAGCATTTT.

The CDR3 sequence is CASRDLVGQPTQYF. CDR3 DNA sequence: TGTGCCAGCAGAGACCTTGTGGGACAACCTACGCAGTATTTT. The V and J genes are TRBV2 and TRBJ2-3, with D possibly matching TRBD1 (6 bases). The V end was cut by 6 bases, the J end by 8 bases, with 18 bases between. The CDR3 consists of 14 residues. Germline V gene data show CDR1 as SNHLY and CDR2 as FYNNEI.

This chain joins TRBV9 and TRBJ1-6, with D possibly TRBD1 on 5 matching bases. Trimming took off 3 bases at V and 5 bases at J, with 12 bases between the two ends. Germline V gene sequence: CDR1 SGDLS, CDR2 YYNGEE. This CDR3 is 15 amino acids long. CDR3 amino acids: CASSASGLNNSPLHF. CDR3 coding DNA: TGTGCCAGCAGCGCCTCGGGACTGAATAATTCACCCCTCCACTTT. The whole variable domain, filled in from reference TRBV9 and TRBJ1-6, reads DSGVTQTPKHLITATGQRVTLRCSPRSGDLSVYWYQQSLDQGLQFLIQYYNGEERAKGNILERFSAQQFPDLHSELNLSSLELGDSALYFCASSASGLNNSPLHFGNGTRLTVT.

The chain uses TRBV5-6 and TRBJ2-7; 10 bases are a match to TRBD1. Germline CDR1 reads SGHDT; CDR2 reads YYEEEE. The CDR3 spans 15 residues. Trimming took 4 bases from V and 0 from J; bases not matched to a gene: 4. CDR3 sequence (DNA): TGTGCCAGCAGCCCCGGGACAGGGGACTCCTACGAGCAGTACTTC. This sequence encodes CASSPGTGDSYEQYF.

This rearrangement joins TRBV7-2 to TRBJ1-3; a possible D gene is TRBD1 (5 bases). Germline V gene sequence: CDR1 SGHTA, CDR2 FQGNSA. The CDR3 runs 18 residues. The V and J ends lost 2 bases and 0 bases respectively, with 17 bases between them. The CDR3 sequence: CASSLYLPRGLSGNTIYF. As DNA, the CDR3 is TGTGCCAGCAGCTTATACCTTCCAAGGGGCCTCTCTGGAAACACCATATATTTT.

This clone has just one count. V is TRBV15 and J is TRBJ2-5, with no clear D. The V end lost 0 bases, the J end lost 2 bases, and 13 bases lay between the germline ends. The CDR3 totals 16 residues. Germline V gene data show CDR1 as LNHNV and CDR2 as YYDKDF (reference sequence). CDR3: CATSRDRTGPQETQYF. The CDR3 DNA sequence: TGTGCCACCAGCAGAGATAGAACCGGGCCACAAGAGACCCAGTACTTC.

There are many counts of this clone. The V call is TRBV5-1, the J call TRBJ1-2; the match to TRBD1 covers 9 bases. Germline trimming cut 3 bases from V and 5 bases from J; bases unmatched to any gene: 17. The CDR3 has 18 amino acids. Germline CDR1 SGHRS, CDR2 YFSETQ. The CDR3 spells CASSSGGTGPMAAYGYTF. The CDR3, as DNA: TGCGCCAGCAGCTCGGGAGGGACAGGGCCCATGGCCGCTTATGGCTACACCTTC.

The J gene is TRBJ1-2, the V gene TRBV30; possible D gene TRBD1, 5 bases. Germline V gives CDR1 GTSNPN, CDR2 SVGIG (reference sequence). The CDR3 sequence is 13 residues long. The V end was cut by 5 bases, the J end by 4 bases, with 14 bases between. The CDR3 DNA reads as TGTGCCTGGGGCGAAGGGGCGGGCTATGGCTACACCTTC. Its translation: CAWGEGAGYGYTF. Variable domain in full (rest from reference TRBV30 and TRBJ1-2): SQTIHQWPATLVQPVGSPLSLECTVEGTSNPNLYWYRQAAGRGLQLLFYSVGIGQISSEVPQNLSASRPQDRQFILSSKKLLLSDSGFYLCAWGEGAGYGYTFGSGTRLTVV.

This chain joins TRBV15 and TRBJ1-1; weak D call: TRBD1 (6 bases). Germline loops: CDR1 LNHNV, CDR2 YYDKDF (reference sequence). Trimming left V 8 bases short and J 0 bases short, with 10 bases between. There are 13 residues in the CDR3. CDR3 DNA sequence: TGTGCCACCGCGGGACACTTGAACACTGAAGCTTTCTTT. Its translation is CATAGHLNTEAFF.